This TCR beta chain comes out of a study of OX40 agonist ivuxolimab in advanced cancers. Study-wide context: Each dose-escalation patient presented with hepatocellular carcinoma, melanoma, renal cell or head and neck cancer. Partial responses were seen in three patients, one with hepatocellular carcinoma and two with cutaneous melanoma. Past anti-PD-1, anti-PD-L1 or anti-CTLA-4 therapy was accepted, and around 40% had received some. Notes on the study in general: There was clonal expansion of CD4+ and CD8+ blood T cells by week 6 at 0.1 to 3.0 mg/kg.

The repertoire was sequenced with immunoSEQ multiplex PCR; TCRdb's copy has only in-frame clones and lacks some. Of roughly 12,000 clones in the sample, about 86% were seen once. As for this clone: What it recognizes is unknown.

From germline, CDR1 is MNHEY and CDR2 SMNVEV (reference sequence). V shed 4 bases and J 2 bases; nucleotides not matched to a gene: 8. The CDR3 is made up of 16 amino acids. V usage is TRBV27 and J usage is TRBJ2-3; 8 bases match TRBD2. The material was CD4+ or CD8+ T cells sorted from blood, obtained in a trial of the OX40 agonist ivuxolimab. The clonotype comes from an adult with an advanced solid tumor such as melanoma, head and neck, liver or kidney cancer. The CDR3 sequence is CASSSGLADPTDTQYF. The CDR3 nucleotides read TGTGCCAGCAGTTCCGGACTAGCTGACCCCACAGATACGCAGTATTTT.